These T cell receptor beta chains were read from a single sample in a study of radiotherapy plus CTLA-4 blockade in lung cancer. Data came from immunoSEQ multiplex PCR; TCRdb stores just in-frame clones and leaves some out. Of some 43,000 clones listed, around 86% are singletons. The source material was peripheral blood, sampled from a patient treated with radiotherapy plus ipilimumab. These TCRs come from a human donor with non-small cell lung cancer who had stable disease on radiotherapy plus ipilimumab. The CDR3 runs from the conserved cysteine through the conserved F or W. The D gene is left open where the match is weak. Clone size is shown for a subset of rows, as once, few, many or a class of expanded clone.

TRBD1 NA TRBJ2-7 TRBV5-6 CASSPTGEFNEQYF TGTGCCAGCAGTCCGACAGGGGAGTTCAACGAGCAGTACTTC
NA NA TRBJ2-1 TRBV6-5 CASSPPGDNEQFF TGTGCCAGCAGTCCACCAGGGGATAATGAGCAGTTCTTC
NA NA TRBJ2-2 TRBV30 CASSQSTGELFF TGTGCCTCTTCACAGAGCACCGGGGAGCTGTTTTTT
TRBD1 NA TRBJ2-1 TRBV4-3 CASSRQGQNEQFF TGCGCCAGCAGCCGACAGGGACAGAATGAGCAGTTCTTC
TRBD2 NA TRBJ2-1 TRBV9 CASSESHGTSGANEQFF TGTGCCAGCAGCGAGAGCCACGGGACTAGCGGAGCAAATGAGCAGTTCTTC
TRBD1 once TRBJ2-7 TRBV5-1 CASSLGQGPTYEQYF TGCGCCAGCAGCTTGGGACAGGGGCCTACCTACGAGCAGTACTTC
NA NA TRBJ2-2 TRBV5-1 CASSLSRGPAGELFF TGCGCCAGCAGCTTGTCGAGAGGGCCGGCCGGGGAGCTGTTTTTT
TRBD2 NA TRBJ2-1 TRBV5-6 CASSLLAEVSYNEQFF TGTGCCAGCAGCCTTCTAGCGGAGGTCTCCTACAATGAGCAGTTCTTC
NA NA TRBJ1-5 TRBV27 CASSFEGLRNQPQHF TGTGCCAGCAGTTTTGAGGGATTAAGGAATCAGCCCCAGCATTTT
NA NA TRBJ2-2 TRBV4-2 CASSQDYGTGELFF TGTGCCAGCAGCCAAGATTACGGGACCGGGGAGCTGTTTTTT
TRBD1 NA TRBJ2-7 TRBV10-2 CASSPGGTGTTYEQYF TGCGCCAGCAGCCCCGGCGGGACAGGGACAACCTACGAGCAGTACTTC
TRBD2 NA TRBJ2-5 TRBV2 CASRLRLAGGGETQYF TGTGCCAGCAGACTCCGACTAGCGGGAGGCGGAGAGACCCAGTACTTC
TRBD2 NA TRBJ2-2 TRBV27 CASSFLAGEVTGELFF TGTGCCAGCAGTTTTCTGGCGGGAGAAGTCACCGGGGAGCTGTTTTTT
TRBD1 once TRBJ1-2 TRBV5-1 CASSLWSGGGYGYTF TGCGCCAGCAGCTTGTGGTCAGGGGGCGGATATGGCTACACCTTC
NA NA TRBJ2-5 TRBV9 CASSALGAFQETQYF TGTGCCAGCAGCGCTTTAGGGGCTTTCCAAGAGACCCAGTACTTC
NA NA TRBJ1-1 TRBV6-5 CASSYSPGADTEAFF TGTGCCAGCAGTTACTCGCCAGGGGCGGACACTGAAGCTTTCTTT
TRBD2 NA TRBJ2-1 TRBV5-6 CASSFEAGEIYNEQFF TGTGCCAGCAGCTTCGAGGCGGGAGAGATCTACAATGAGCAGTTCTTC
NA NA TRBJ2-7 TRBV14 CASSQVYEQYF TGTGCCAGCAGTCAAGTATACGAGCAGTACTTC
NA NA TRBJ1-5 TRBV9 CASSSHDRNQPQHF TGTGCCAGCAGCTCCCATGACAGGAATCAGCCCCAGCATTTT
NA NA TRBJ1-1 TRBV28 CASSLIGVRREAFF TGTGCCAGCAGTTTAATAGGGGTAAGACGGGAAGCTTTCTTT
TRBD2 NA TRBJ2-1 TRBV7-2 CASSLWLAGGNNEQFF TGTGCCAGCAGCTTATGGCTAGCGGGAGGCAACAATGAGCAGTTCTTC
TRBD1 NA TRBJ2-7 TRBV15 CATSGTGHHEQYF TGTGCCACCTCCGGGACAGGGCACCACGAGCAGTACTTC
NA NA TRBJ2-3 TRBV2 CASRRGLTSTDTQYF TGTGCCAGCAGAAGGGGACTGACTAGCACAGATACGCAGTATTTT
NA NA TRBJ2-1 TRBV5-1 CASSLETGHYNEQFF TGCGCCAGCAGCTTGGAAACAGGACACTACAATGAGCAGTTCTTC
TRBD1 NA TRBJ2-7 TRBV13 CASSLGEPTGTGGWEQYF TGTGCCAGCAGCTTAGGCGAGCCCACCGGGACAGGGGGCTGGGAGCAGTACTTC
TRBD2 NA TRBJ2-2 TRBV19 CASSATSGRAWTGELFF TGTGCCAGTAGTGCGACTAGCGGGAGGGCTTGGACCGGGGAGCTGTTTTTT
TRBD1 once TRBJ1-1 TRBV19 CASSIVTGVTEAFF TGTGCCAGTAGTATAGTTACAGGGGTCACTGAAGCTTTCTTT